This TCR beta chain came from a study of blood T cells in healthy people across ages. Germline assignment: CDR1 MGHRA and CDR2 YSYEKL. V shed 0 bases and J shed 0 bases, with 11 bases lying between them. The CDR3 covers 17 residues. Study findings and constraints: Without sorted subsets, naive and antigen-experienced compartments could not be conclusively compared.

This clonotype has a handful of counts. Its specificity is unknown. Next came a second PCR, run for about 7 to 12 cycles, which used a sample-barcoded 5' primer along with a J-beta primer mix. Paired-end reads containing CDR3 totaled no fewer than 2.5 million for each sample. TCRdb re-analysed the 5' RACE reads in MiXCR, keeping a single row per CDR3 protein. The data contain roughly 800,000 distinct CDR3 sequences, 20% to 25% of them singletons. These data were likewise used in another study, on T cells of mothers and their children.

The J gene is TRBJ2-2, the V gene TRBV4-1, with D maybe TRBD1 (6 bases). Material: blood. The receptor comes from a boy aged 10-17 years in good health. The CDR3 here is CASSQDGQPANTGELFF. CDR3 nucleotide sequence: TGCGCCAGCAGCCAAGATGGACAGCCCGCGAACACCGGGGAGCTGTTTTTT.